Sequencing of this TCR beta chain was carried out in a study of cytomegalovirus exposure and HLA in healthy donors. In the case of this clone: Its antigen is currently unknown.

PCR was performed using 60 Vbeta and 13 Jbeta primers. The table came from immunoSEQ multiplex PCR; TCRdb's copy has only in-frame clones and leaves some out. The sample lists about 140,000 clones, roughly 77% occurring once. Trimming removed 7 bases from V and 8 bases from J; junction bases left unmatched: 11. The CDR3 totals 15 residues. CDR1 and CDR2 from the germline V gene are MNHEY and SVGAGI. Study results and caveats: Later on, an analysis showed TCR association rates differing by HLA locus, with DRB1 the most and HLA-C the fewest.

J is TRBJ1-2 and V is TRBV6-5, with TRBD1 matching over 12 bases. The sequenced sample was PBMCs. The source is a man under 40 in good health. The CDR3 loop is CASTPGTGGGRGYTF. DNA of the CDR3: TGTGCCAGCACCCCCGGGACAGGGGGCGGAAGGGGCTACACCTTC.